This passage covers 3 T cell receptor beta chains from one sample sequenced in a study of T cells in women clearing cervical HPV infection. Using immunoSEQ multiplex PCR, the repertoire was profiled, and TCRdb retains in-frame clones only, with some absent. The sample has about 40,000 clones; the top ten hold roughly 5.8%. Sequenced sample: blood buffy coat. These receptors all stem from a woman between 18 and 70 years old with a cervical HPV16 infection that either progressed to CIN3+ or cleared (not recorded which).

Regarding this clone: The read falls 3 residues short of the CDR3 end, and the missing part is taken from the germline J gene. The chain has TRBV9 and TRBJ2-3, with TRBD2 identical over 13 bases. The V gene end was trimmed by 3 bases and the J gene end by 3 bases; junction bases not matched to a gene: 13. Looked up from germline, CDR1 is SGDLS and CDR2 is YYNGEE. The CDR3 consists of 19 residues. The DNA read from the CDR3 is TGTGCCAGCAGCGACGCACAAGGACTAGCGGGAGAGAAAACAGATACG. This gives the protein CASSDAQGLAGEKTDT. The whole CDR3 sequence reads CASSDAQGLAGEKTDTQYF.

As for this clone: Its ends do not fully match the called genes, so a read error is possible. This specimen includes other DNA sequences encoding the same CDR3. The CDR3 bases that were read are TGTGCCAGCAGCCCACACAGCGGGGGGGGATATGGA. Amino acids: CASSPHSGGGYG. The full CDR3 is CASSPHSGGGYGYTF. The rearrangement uses TRBV11-2 and TRBJ1-2; D is possibly TRBD1 (5 bases). The read terminates 3 residues before the CDR3 end, so the remaining end is supplied by the germline J gene. This CDR3 contains 15 residues. Per germline, CDR1 SGHAT and CDR2 FQNNGV.

As to this clone: The read comes to an end 3 residues before the CDR3 does, leaving the germline J gene to fill in the end. The V and J genes are TRBV19 and TRBJ1-2, with 11 nucleotides matching TRBD1. Germline CDR1 reads LNHDA; CDR2 reads SQIVND (reference sequence). This CDR3 has 14 amino acids. The covered CDR3 bases are TGTGCCAGTAGTATAGTCGGGACAGGGGGAGGC. It encodes CASSIVGTGGG. The complete CDR3 protein is CASSIVGTGGGYTF.